Listed below are T cell receptor beta chains from one sample, sequenced in a study of OX40 agonist ivuxolimab in advanced cancers. TCRdb keeps only in-frame clones here, not all; method: immunoSEQ multiplex PCR. The data hold over 70,000 clones, with about 83% observed a single time. Sequenced material: CD4+ or CD8+ T cells sorted from blood, taken in a trial of the OX40 agonist ivuxolimab. The receptors derive from an adult with an advanced solid tumor such as melanoma, head and neck, liver or kidney cancer. Both conserved end residues are part of each CDR3. Fields, in order: V gene, J gene, CDR3 protein.

v_gene: TRBV4-2; j_gene: TRBJ1-2; CDR3aa: CASSQAGTENYGYTF
v_gene: TRBV6-5; j_gene: TRBJ2-3; CDR3aa: CASSYPGADTQYF
v_gene: TRBV7-2; j_gene: TRBJ2-5; CDR3aa: CASSLTGVSRETQYF
v_gene: TRBV18; j_gene: TRBJ1-2; CDR3aa: CASSPGAVPSYGYTF
v_gene: TRBV23-1; j_gene: TRBJ1-6; CDR3aa: CASTPSQGAHDRSPLHF
v_gene: TRBV19; j_gene: TRBJ2-7; CDR3aa: CASKRVDRDHEQYF
v_gene: TRBV9; j_gene: TRBJ2-5; CDR3aa: CASSVGIEGRETQYF
v_gene: TRBV7-3; j_gene: TRBJ1-6; CDR3aa: CASSTGVNNSPLHF
v_gene: TRBV6-5; j_gene: TRBJ1-5; CDR3aa: CATRDTHNNQPQHF
v_gene: TRBV29-1; j_gene: TRBJ1-2; CDR3aa: CSVRQGTGYTF